The sequence of this TCR beta chain was determined in a study of T cell responses to AZD1222 COVID-19 vaccine. The data were produced by immunoSEQ multiplex PCR, yet TCRdb's version contains in-frame clones alone and is incomplete. The repertoire holds 250,000 or so clones, with 85% to 95% as singletons. The TCR originated in an adult in good health. Material: peripheral blood, obtained on day 0 of AZD1222 vaccination.

Here the CDR3 reads CASSFSDTGELFF. The CDR3 DNA reads as TGTGCCAGCAGCTTTTCCGACACCGGGGAGCTGTTTTTT. The chain uses TRBV11-2 and TRBJ2-2; no clear D. This CDR3 spans 13 amino acids. Germline V CDR1 and CDR2: SGHAT, FQNNGV. Trimming stripped 3 bases from V and 3 bases from J, with 5 bases between.